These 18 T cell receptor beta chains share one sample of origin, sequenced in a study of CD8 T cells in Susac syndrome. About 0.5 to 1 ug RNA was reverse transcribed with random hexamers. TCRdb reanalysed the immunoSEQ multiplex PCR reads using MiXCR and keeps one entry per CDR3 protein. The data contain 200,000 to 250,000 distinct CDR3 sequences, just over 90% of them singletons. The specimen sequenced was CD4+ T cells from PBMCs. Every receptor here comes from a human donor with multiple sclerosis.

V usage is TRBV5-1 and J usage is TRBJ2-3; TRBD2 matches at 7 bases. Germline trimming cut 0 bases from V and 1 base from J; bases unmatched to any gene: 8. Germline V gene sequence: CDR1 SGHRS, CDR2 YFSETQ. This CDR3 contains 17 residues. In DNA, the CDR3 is TGCGCCAGCAGCTTGGGGCCCAGCGGGGACGGCACAGATACGCAGTATTTT. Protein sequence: CASSLGPSGDGTDTQYF. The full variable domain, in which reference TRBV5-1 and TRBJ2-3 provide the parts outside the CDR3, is KAGVTQTPRYLIKTRGQQVTLSCSPISGHRSVSWYQQTPGQGLQFLFEYFSETQRNKGNFPGRFSGRQFSNSRSEMNVSTLELGDSALYLCASSLGPSGDGTDTQYFGPGTRLTVL.

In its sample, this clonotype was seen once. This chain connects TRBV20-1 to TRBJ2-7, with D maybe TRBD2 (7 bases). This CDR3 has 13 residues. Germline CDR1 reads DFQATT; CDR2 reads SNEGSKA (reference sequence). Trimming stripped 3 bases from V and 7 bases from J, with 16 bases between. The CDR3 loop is CSASAGALGEQYF. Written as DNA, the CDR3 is TGCAGTGCTAGCGCGGGGGCCCTGGGGGAGCAGTACTTC.

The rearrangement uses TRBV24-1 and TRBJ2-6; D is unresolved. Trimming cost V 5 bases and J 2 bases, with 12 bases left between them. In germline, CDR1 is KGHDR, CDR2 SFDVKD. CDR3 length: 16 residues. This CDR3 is CATSVPSAAGANVLTF. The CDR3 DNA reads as TGTGCCACCAGTGTTCCTTCCGCGGCTGGGGCCAACGTCCTGACTTTC.

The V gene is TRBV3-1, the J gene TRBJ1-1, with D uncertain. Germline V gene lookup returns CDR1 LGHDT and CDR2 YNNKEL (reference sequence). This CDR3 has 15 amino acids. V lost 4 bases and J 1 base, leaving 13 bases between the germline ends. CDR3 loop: CASSPRVWENTEAFF. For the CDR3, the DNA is TGTGCCAGCAGCCCCCGAGTATGGGAGAACACTGAAGCTTTCTTT.

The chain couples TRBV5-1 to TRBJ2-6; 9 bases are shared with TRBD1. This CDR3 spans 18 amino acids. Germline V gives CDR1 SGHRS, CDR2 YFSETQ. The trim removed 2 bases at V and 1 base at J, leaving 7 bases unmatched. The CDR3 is CASSLLDRGQSGANVLTF. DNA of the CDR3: TGCGCCAGCAGCTTACTGGACAGGGGTCAGTCTGGGGCCAACGTCCTGACTTTC.

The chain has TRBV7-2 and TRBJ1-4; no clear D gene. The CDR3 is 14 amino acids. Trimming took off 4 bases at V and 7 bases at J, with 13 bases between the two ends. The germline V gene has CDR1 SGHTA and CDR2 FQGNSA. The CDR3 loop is CASSSGILGEKLFF. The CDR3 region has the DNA TGTGCCAGCAGCTCCGGGATTCTCGGTGAAAAACTGTTTTTT.

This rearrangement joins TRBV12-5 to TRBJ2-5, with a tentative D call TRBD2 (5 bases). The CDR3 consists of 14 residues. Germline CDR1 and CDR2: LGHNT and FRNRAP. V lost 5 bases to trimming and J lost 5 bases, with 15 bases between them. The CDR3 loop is CASGRSSGKETQYF. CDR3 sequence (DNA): TGTGCTAGTGGTAGGTCATCCGGGAAGGAGACCCAGTACTTC.

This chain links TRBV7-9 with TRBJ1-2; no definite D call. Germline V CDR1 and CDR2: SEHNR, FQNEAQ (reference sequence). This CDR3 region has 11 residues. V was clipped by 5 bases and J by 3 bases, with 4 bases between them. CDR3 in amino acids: CASSGHYGYTF. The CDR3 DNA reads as TGTGCCAGCAGCGGCCACTATGGCTACACCTTC.

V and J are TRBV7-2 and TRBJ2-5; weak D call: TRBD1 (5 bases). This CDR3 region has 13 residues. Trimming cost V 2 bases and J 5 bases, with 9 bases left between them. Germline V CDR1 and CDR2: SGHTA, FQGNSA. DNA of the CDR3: TGTGCCAGCAGCTTACCAGGGTGGGAGACCCAGTACTTC. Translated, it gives CASSLPGWETQYF.

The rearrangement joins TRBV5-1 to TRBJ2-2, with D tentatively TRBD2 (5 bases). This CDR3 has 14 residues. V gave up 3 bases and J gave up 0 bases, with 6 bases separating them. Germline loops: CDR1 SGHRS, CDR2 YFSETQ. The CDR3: CASSWTANTGELFF. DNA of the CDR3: TGCGCCAGCAGCTGGACTGCGAACACCGGGGAGCTGTTTTTT.

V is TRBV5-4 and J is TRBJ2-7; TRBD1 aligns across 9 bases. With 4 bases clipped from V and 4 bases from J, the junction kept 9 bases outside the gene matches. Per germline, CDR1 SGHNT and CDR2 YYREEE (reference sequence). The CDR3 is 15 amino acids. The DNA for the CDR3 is TGTGCCAGCAGCGCCGGACAGGGGCTCTCATACGAGCAGTACTTC. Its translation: CASSAGQGLSYEQYF.

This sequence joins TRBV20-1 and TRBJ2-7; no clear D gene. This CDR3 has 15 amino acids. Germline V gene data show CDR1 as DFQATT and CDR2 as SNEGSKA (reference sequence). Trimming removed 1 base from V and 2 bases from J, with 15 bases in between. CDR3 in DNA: TGCAGTGCTAGAGGTAGCCTAGTTGGCCCCTACGAGCAGTACGTC. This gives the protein CSARGSLVGPYEQYV.

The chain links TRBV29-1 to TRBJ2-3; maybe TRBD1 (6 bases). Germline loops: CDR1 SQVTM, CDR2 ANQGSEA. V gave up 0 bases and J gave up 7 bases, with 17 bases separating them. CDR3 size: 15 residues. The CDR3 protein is CSVEEAGLGQHTQYF. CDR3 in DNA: TGCAGCGTTGAAGAGGCAGGGCTCGGACAGCATACGCAGTATTTT.

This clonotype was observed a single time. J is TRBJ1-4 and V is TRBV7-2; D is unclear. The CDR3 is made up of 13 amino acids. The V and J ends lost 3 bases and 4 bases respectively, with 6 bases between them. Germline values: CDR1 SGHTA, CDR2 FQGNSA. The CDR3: CASSFRINEKLFF. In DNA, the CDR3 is TGTGCCAGCAGCTTTCGGATTAATGAAAAACTGTTTTTT.

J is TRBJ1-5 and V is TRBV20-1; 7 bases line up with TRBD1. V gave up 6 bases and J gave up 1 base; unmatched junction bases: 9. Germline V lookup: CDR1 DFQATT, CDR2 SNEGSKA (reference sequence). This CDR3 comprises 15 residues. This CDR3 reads CSAGGAVTSNQPQHF. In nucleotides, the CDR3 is TGCAGTGCAGGGGGCGCAGTAACAAGCAATCAGCCCCAGCATTTT.

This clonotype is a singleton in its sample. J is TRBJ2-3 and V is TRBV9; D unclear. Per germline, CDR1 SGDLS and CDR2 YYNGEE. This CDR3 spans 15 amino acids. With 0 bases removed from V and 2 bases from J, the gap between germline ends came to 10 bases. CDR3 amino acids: CASSVGSSFTDTQYF. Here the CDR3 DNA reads TGTGCCAGCAGCGTAGGGAGCAGTTTCACAGATACGCAGTATTTT. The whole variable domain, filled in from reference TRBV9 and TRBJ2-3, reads DSGVTQTPKHLITATGQRVTLRCSPRSGDLSVYWYQQSLDQGLQFLIQYYNGEERAKGNILERFSAQQFPDLHSELNLSSLELGDSALYFCASSVGSSFTDTQYFGPGTRLTVL.

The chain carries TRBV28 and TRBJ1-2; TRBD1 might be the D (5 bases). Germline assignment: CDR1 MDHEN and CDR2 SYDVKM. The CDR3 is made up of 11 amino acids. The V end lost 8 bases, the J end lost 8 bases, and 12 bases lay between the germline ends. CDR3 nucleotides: TGTGCCAGCGGTATCGGGACCGGCTACACCTTC. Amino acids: CASGIGTGYTF.

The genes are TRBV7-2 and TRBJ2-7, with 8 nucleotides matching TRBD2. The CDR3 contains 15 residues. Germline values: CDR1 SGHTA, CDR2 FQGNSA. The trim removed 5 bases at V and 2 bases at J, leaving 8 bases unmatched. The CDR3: CASSEGPGGTYEQYV. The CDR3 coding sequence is TGTGCCAGCAGCGAGGGGCCGGGAGGGACCTACGAGCAGTACGTC.